This T cell receptor (beta chain) was recovered during a study of T cells in Graves' hyperthyroidism and ophthalmopathy (dated by TCRdb to the late 2010s). Notes on the research overall: Peripheral blood was collected at initial diagnosis, before any treatment. To identify distinguishing TCR V-J signatures, a discovery cohort of some 100 patients was used, comprising approximately 40 with Graves' ophthalmopathy and about 59 with stable Graves' hyperthyroidism. An independent validation cohort of around 19 hyperthyroidism patients and about 15 patients who later progressed to ophthalmopathy tested prospective prediction of ophthalmopathy. The approximately 95 discovery patients were divided at random into training and test sets in a 7:3 ratio. The study also compared thyroid tissue and blood T-cell repertoires from over 5 Graves' hyperthyroidism patients. Following sampling, methimazole starting at 30 mg daily was given to hyperthyroidism patients, and high-dose intravenous methylprednisolone was given to ophthalmopathy patients. The paper reports TCR Vbeta CDR3 sequencing of roughly 140 peripheral blood samples: 40 to 45 ophthalmopathy, about 75 hyperthyroidism and approximately 17 progressor patients. The paper as a whole reports these results and caveats: No statistical method was used to fix the sample size in advance, and group allocation was not hidden from the investigators. In validation, the model predicted progression to ophthalmopathy a median of around 6.5 months before onset, with approximately 71% sensitivity and 72.22% specificity. Most expanded thyroid clonotypes (frequency above 0.001) were also found in blood, which suggests that blood repertoires may mirror thyroid immune responses. A model built on a 13 V-J signature distinguished ophthalmopathy from stable hyperthyroidism, reaching 85% to 90% sensitivity and around 81% specificity in cross-validation and 80%/75% in testing.

The hyperthyroidism patients were between 18 and 65 years old and newly diagnosed, with a disease duration of less than 2 months. Patients with uncontrolled infections, other autoimmune diseases, pregnancy or lactation were excluded. Diagnoses were based on clinical symptoms, serum thyroxine and TRAb, thyroid ultrasound and orbital computed tomography. For progressor patients, blood was drawn at the first diagnosis of hyperthyroidism, before any ophthalmopathy symptoms had appeared. PBMCs were isolated from more than 9 ml of fresh peripheral blood by Ficoll-Paque density gradient centrifugation. Progressor patients were defined as those initially diagnosed with Graves' hyperthyroidism in whom ophthalmopathy developed during follow-up. Total RNA was extracted using Trizol reagent, and RNA quality was assessed on an Agilent 2100 Bioanalyzer. CDR1 and CDR2 are drawn from the germline V gene (reference sequence): SSHAT, FNYEAQ. The CDR3 numbers 15 residues from cysteine through phenylalanine. Of all the DNA, just the CDR3 is kept, 45 bases in frame from base 1.

A word on this clonotype: Its antigen has not been determined. The junction differs from germline at one of its ends, possibly a read error.

TCR beta CDR3 regions were amplified from RNA transcripts. The first round of RT-PCR for the TCR CDR3 was performed with the HTBI primer set and the Qiagen OneStep RT-PCR kit. The libraries were constructed in a second round of multiplex PCR and then size-selected and purified. Paired-end sequencing of the libraries was performed with 100 bp reads on an Illumina HiSeq2000. From the authors' description of their analysis: SOAPnuke was used to process the raw data, with reads discarded if the reads contained adapters or uncalled bases, had a mean Phred below 15, or lacked an exact constant-primer or identifier match. High-quality paired reads were merged using COPE v1.2.5, and each unique nucleotide sequence was defined as a clonotype. Clonotypes were aligned to IMGT TRBV, TRBD and TRBJ reference segments using MiTCR v1.1. The analysis was restricted to V-J combinations with a frequency above 0.0001, which together covered just over 99% of the repertoires. The TCS score was defined as the ratio of F50 (clonal expansion) to E x V (chaos), calculated using BLOSUM62-based TCRdist between CDR3 peptides within each V-J. Welch's t-statistics and random forest reduced roughly 540 V-J features to 13, which were used in a naive Bayes classifier (R e1071). The public reads were quality trimmed at Q25 with fastp and then assembled into clones with MiXCR by TCRdb, keeping productive beta chains. Records with the same CDR3 protein are collapsed into one entry carrying the most frequent genes and DNA. These V and J calls are TCRdb output, not the study's own analysis. Here the sample has some 250,000 distinct CDR3 sequences; roughly 15% occur a single time. The ten largest clones represent under 35% of the sample.

This sequence uses TRBV7-7 and TRBJ2-5; perhaps TRBD1 is the D gene, with 6 bases matching. The receptor's source is a woman aged 45-60 years with Graves' hyperthyroidism that later progressed to Graves' ophthalmopathy. The sequenced material came from blood. The CDR3 here reads CASSDGTRNQETQYF. The sequenced DNA is TGTGCTAGCAGCGATGGGACACGTAATCAAGAGACCCAGTACTTC.